The rows below give T cell receptor beta chains drawn from one sample of a study of graft-versus-host responses after intestinal transplantation. The assay was immunoSEQ multiplex PCR, and TCRdb's table has in-frame clones only and misses some. The repertoire holds 11,000 or so clones, with approximately 91% as singletons. The source material was PBMCs, sampled 105 days after intestinal transplantation. These receptors all come from a human patient who received an intestinal transplant, so some T cells may come from the graft donor. Each CDR3 is given with its conserved first and last residue. The D gene is left open where the match is weak. Size is omitted from some rows. Given values are once, few, many or a class for expanded clones.

size: NA
J: TRBJ1-1
V: TRBV5-1
D: NA
DNA: TGCGCCAGCAGCCCGCGGACAGTTCAGAACACTGAAGCTTTCTTT
CDR3: CASSPRTVQNTEAFF

size: NA
J: TRBJ1-1
V: TRBV11-2
D: NA
DNA: TGTGCCAGCAGCCTTACAGGTTGGGGGATTCATAGTAGCACTGAAGCTTTCTTT
CDR3: CASSLTGWGIHSSTEAFF

size: NA
J: TRBJ2-3
V: TRBV5-5
D: TRBD2
DNA: TGTGCCAGCAGCCCAGGACTAGCCGGAGGGACAGATACGCAGTATTTT
CDR3: CASSPGLAGGTDTQYF

size: NA
J: TRBJ1-6
V: TRBV21-1
D: NA
DNA: TGTGCCAGCAGCAGGGGGGAGGCCTTCAATTCACCCCTCCACTTT
CDR3: CASSRGEAFNSPLHF

size: NA
J: TRBJ2-5
V: TRBV28
D: NA
DNA: TGTGCCAGCAGCAGGGTTCAAGAGACCCAGTACTTC
CDR3: CASSRVQETQYF

size: NA
J: TRBJ1-3
V: TRBV6-1
D: NA
DNA: TGTGCCAGCAGTGAAAGGCTGCTCTCTGGAAACACCATATATTTT
CDR3: CASSERLLSGNTIYF

size: NA
J: TRBJ1-6
V: TRBV6-1
D: NA
DNA: TGTGCCAGCAGTGACAGGGATAATTCACCCCTCCACTTT
CDR3: CASSDRDNSPLHF

size: NA
J: TRBJ1-6
V: TRBV7-6
D: TRBD1
DNA: TGTGCCAGCAGCGGACAGGGGAGAAATTCACCCCTCCACTTT
CDR3: CASSGQGRNSPLHF

size: NA
J: TRBJ2-5
V: TRBV7-9
D: TRBD2
DNA: TGTGCCAGCAGCTTAGGGGGCGGGGGGGCCGAGACCCAGTACTTC
CDR3: CASSLGGGGAETQYF

size: NA
J: TRBJ2-1
V: TRBV5-1
D: TRBD1
DNA: TGCGCCAGCAGCGAATGGACAGGGGACAATGAGCAGTTCTTC
CDR3: CASSEWTGDNEQFF

size: NA
J: TRBJ2-1
V: TRBV28
D: NA
DNA: TGTGCCAGCAGTTTAGTATCACTTAAGTCCAATGAGCAGTTCTTC
CDR3: CASSLVSLKSNEQFF

size: NA
J: TRBJ2-3
V: TRBV19
D: TRBD2
DNA: TGTGCCAGTAGTGCCTCGGCAGGGAGGTTGGGACTAGCGTTTAGCACAGATACGCAGTATTTT
CDR3: CASSASAGRLGLAFSTDTQYF

size: NA
J: TRBJ2-7
V: TRBV27
D: NA
DNA: TGTGCCAGCAGTTTAGCTAGCTCCTACGAGCAGTACTTC
CDR3: CASSLASSYEQYF

size: NA
J: TRBJ2-5
V: TRBV28
D: NA
DNA: TGTGCCAGCAGTTTGGGGGACACCCTGCCTTCCCAAGAGACCCAGTACTTC
CDR3: CASSLGDTLPSQETQYF

size: NA
J: TRBJ1-6
V: TRBV7-9
D: NA
DNA: TGTGCCAGCAGCTTAAATTATCCCATCCCCGATGATTCACCCCTCCACTTT
CDR3: CASSLNYPIPDDSPLHF

size: once
J: TRBJ2-1
V: TRBV4-2
D: TRBD2
DNA: TGTGCCAGCAGCCAAGATCACGGGACTAGAGGATCATACGAGCAGTTCTTC
CDR3: CASSQDHGTRGSYEQFF

size: NA
J: TRBJ2-1
V: TRBV5-3
D: TRBD2
DNA: TGTGCCAGAAGCTTGGTGCGGGAGGGGTCCTACAATGAGCAGTTCTTC
CDR3: CARSLVREGSYNEQFF

size: NA
J: TRBJ2-1
V: TRBV4-1
D: TRBD2
DNA: TGCGCCAGCAGCCAGACCGGGGGGGCGATTTACAATGAGCAGTTCTTC
CDR3: CASSQTGGAIYNEQFF

size: NA
J: TRBJ1-5
V: TRBV6-6
D: TRBD1
DNA: TGTGCCAGCAGTGAGACAGGGTTCCAGCCCCAGCATTTT
CDR3: CASSETGFQPQHF

size: NA
J: TRBJ1-1
V: TRBV10-3
D: NA
DNA: TGTGCCACCGGGGCCCAAGGAGAGGCTTTCTTT
CDR3: CATGAQGEAFF

size: NA
J: TRBJ2-1
V: TRBV15
D: NA
DNA: TGTGCCACCAGCAGACAGGATTACAATGAGCAGTTCTTC
CDR3: CATSRQDYNEQFF

size: NA
J: TRBJ1-2
V: TRBV25-1
D: NA
DNA: TGTGCCAGCAGTGAACTAGGGACTCTTAACTATGGCTACACCTTC
CDR3: CASSELGTLNYGYTF

size: NA
J: TRBJ2-5
V: TRBV10-3
D: TRBD2
DNA: TGTGCCATCAGTGAGTCGAAAGCGGGGGGGCCACTGTACCAAGAGACCCAGTACTTC
CDR3: CAISESKAGGPLYQETQYF

size: NA
J: TRBJ1-2
V: TRBV5-1
D: NA
DNA: TGCGCCAGCAGCTTGGCTCAGGGCGCTGGCTACACCTTC
CDR3: CASSLAQGAGYTF

size: NA
J: TRBJ2-1
V: TRBV7-9
D: TRBD2
DNA: TGTGCCAGCAGCCCGGGAGGGCCGCTAGGGAATGAGCAGTTCTTC
CDR3: CASSPGGPLGNEQFF

size: NA
J: TRBJ1-1
V: TRBV6-1
D: NA
DNA: TGTGCCAGCAGTGTTTCGATGGTCCCTTTGGACATGAACACTGAAGCTTTCTTT
CDR3: CASSVSMVPLDMNTEAFF

size: NA
J: TRBJ2-6
V: TRBV7-9
D: NA
DNA: TGTGCCAGCAGGGCTGGGGCCAACGTCCTGACTTTC
CDR3: CASRAGANVLTF

size: NA
J: TRBJ1-2
V: TRBV6-6
D: NA
DNA: TGTGCCAGCACGGAAGCTAACTATGGCTACACCTTC
CDR3: CASTEANYGYTF

size: few
J: TRBJ2-7
V: TRBV5-1
D: NA
DNA: TGCGCCAGCAGCTTGGCCTACGAGCAGTACTTC
CDR3: CASSLAYEQYF

size: NA
J: TRBJ2-3
V: TRBV6-4
D: NA
DNA: TGTGCCAGCAGTGACTTCCTGGGACCCACAGATACGCAGTATTTT
CDR3: CASSDFLGPTDTQYF